Shown below are 20 T cell receptor beta chains from a single sample sequenced in a study of cytomegalovirus exposure and HLA in healthy donors. Amplification used 60 Vbeta primers and 13 Jbeta primers. Sequencing used immunoSEQ multiplex PCR; TCRdb keeps in-frame clones, though not all of them. The table lists roughly 160,000 clones, more than 60% of them singletons. The source material was PBMCs. These receptor sequences come from a woman aged 45-60 years in good health and CMV-seropositive.

This rearrangement joins TRBV6-1 to TRBJ2-2; 7 nucleotides agree with TRBD2. Germline assignment: CDR1 MNHNS and CDR2 SASEGT. V was pared by 3 bases and J by 1 base, with 2 bases of the junction left unmatched. CDR3 length: 15 amino acids. The CDR3 DNA follows: TGTGCCAGCAGTGATAGCGGGTGGAACACCGGGGAGCTGTTTTTT. It encodes CASSDSGWNTGELFF.

The J gene is TRBJ2-7, the V gene TRBV27, with TRBD2 matching over 7 bases. The CDR3 sequence is 16 residues long. Germline V gene data show CDR1 as MNHEY and CDR2 as SMNVEV (reference sequence). J was trimmed by 0 bases and V by 5 bases; bases with no gene match: 10. CDR3 DNA: TGTGCCAGCAGTGCCCAGCGGGACGGCCTCTCCTACGAGCAGTACTTC. Its translation is CASSAQRDGLSYEQYF.

V usage is TRBV19 and J usage is TRBJ1-2; a possible D gene is TRBD1 (6 bases). The ends were cut back, 7 bases at V and 1 base at J, with 10 bases in the middle. The CDR3 is made up of 13 amino acids. Per germline, CDR1 LNHDA and CDR2 SQIVND (reference sequence). CDR3 DNA sequence: TGTGCCAGTACCTTGGGACATAACTATGGCTACACCTTC. It specifies CASTLGHNYGYTF.

The chain employs TRBV18 and TRBJ2-3; D uncertain. CDR1 is KGHSH, CDR2 LQKENI, per germline. Between the trimmed V and J ends, which lost 3 bases and 4 bases, there was a span of 11 bases. This CDR3 is built from 14 residues. The CDR3 here is CASSPSSESDTQYF. The CDR3 DNA reads as TGTGCCAGCTCACCGTCCTCTGAGTCAGATACGCAGTATTTT.

This clone occurred a few times. This chain connects TRBV4-1 to TRBJ1-5; perhaps TRBD1 as D (6 bases). Germline loops: CDR1 MGHRA, CDR2 YSYEKL. This CDR3 contains 17 residues. V was trimmed by 0 bases and J by 6 bases, leaving 18 bases between them. This CDR3 reads CASSQDRSAGDSQPQHF. DNA for the CDR3: TGCGCCAGCAGCCAAGATAGGTCGGCAGGGGATAGTCAGCCCCAGCATTTT.

This clone was counted a single time. J is TRBJ1-3 and V is TRBV15; D not resolved. CDR1 and CDR2 from the germline V gene are LNHNV and YYDKDF (reference sequence). Trimming cost V 3 bases and J 0 bases, with 9 bases left between them. The CDR3 runs to 15 residues. For the CDR3, the DNA is TGTGCCACCAGCAGCGGGTCCCTCTCTGGAAACACCATATATTTT. Amino acid sequence: CATSSGSLSGNTIYF.

The gene calls are TRBV6-6 and TRBJ2-1; weak D call: TRBD1 (6 bases). This CDR3 has 13 residues. Per germline, CDR1 MNHNY and CDR2 SVGAGI (reference sequence). Trimming removed 6 bases at V and 4 bases at J, with 10 bases between. The CDR3 DNA follows: TGTGCCAGCAGCCCTACAGGGTACAATGAGCAGTTCTTC. Translated: CASSPTGYNEQFF.

This chain joins TRBV18 and TRBJ1-5; 7 positions match TRBD1. The germline CDR1 and CDR2 sequences are KGHSH and LQKENI. The junction had 5 bases not matched to a gene; V was cut back by 5 bases and J by 4 bases. CDR3 length equals 14 residues. CDR3 DNA sequence: TGTGCCAGCTCAGCGACAGGGAAGAATCAGCCCCAGCATTTT. It is translated as CASSATGKNQPQHF.

This clone was observed a single time. The V call is TRBV6-5, the J call TRBJ2-3, with D possibly being TRBD2 (5 bases). Germline loops: CDR1 MNHEY, CDR2 SVGAGI. There are 14 residues in the CDR3. V was pared by 6 bases and J by 0 bases, with 10 bases between. CDR3 sequence reads: CASSPGMSTDTQYF. CDR3 bases: TGTGCCAGCAGCCCCGGGATGAGCACAGATACGCAGTATTTT.

The V and J genes are TRBV5-6 and TRBJ2-2; the match to TRBD2 covers 10 bases. Trimming removed 0 bases from V and 5 bases from J; junction bases left unmatched: 4. The CDR3 runs 16 residues. Looked up from germline, CDR1 is SGHDT and CDR2 is YYEEEE. This chain's CDR3 is CASSLEGSGGTGELFF. The CDR3 coding sequence is TGTGCCAGCAGCTTGGAGGGTAGCGGGGGGACCGGGGAGCTGTTTTTT.

This sequence joins TRBV7-2 and TRBJ2-3; 7 nucleotides line up with TRBD2. This CDR3 has 16 residues. J was trimmed by 0 bases and V by 2 bases; bases with no gene match: 5. CDR1 and CDR2 from the germline V gene are SGHTA and FQGNSA. The CDR3 region is CASSLSSGSSTDTQYF. CDR3 sequence (DNA): TGTGCCAGCAGCTTATCTAGCGGTTCTAGCACAGATACGCAGTATTTT.

The V call is TRBV5-1, the J call TRBJ2-3; 9 bases are shared with TRBD2. CDR3 length equals 15 residues. Germline CDR1 SGHRS, CDR2 YFSETQ. J was trimmed by 2 bases and V by 1 base; bases with no gene match: 2. CDR3 region: CASSLLAGHTDTQYF. The CDR3 nucleotides are TGCGCCAGCAGCTTGCTAGCGGGACACACAGATACGCAGTATTTT.

This chain joins TRBV11-1 and TRBJ2-7; 9 nucleotides match TRBD1. V gave up 3 bases and J gave up 5 bases; unmatched junction bases: 11. The CDR3 length is 16 residues. Germline CDR1 is SGHAT and CDR2 is FQDESV (reference sequence). The CDR3 protein is CASSFLVGTGLHEQYF. CDR3 coding DNA: TGTGCCAGCAGCTTTTTGGTTGGGACAGGGCTTCACGAGCAGTACTTC.

J is TRBJ2-1 and V is TRBV9, with 7 nucleotides matching TRBD1. CDR1 is SGDLS, CDR2 YYNGEE, per germline. Germline trimming cut 0 bases from V and 2 bases from J; bases unmatched to any gene: 2. The CDR3 extends over 15 amino acids. CDR3 loop: CASSVEGATYNEQFF. As DNA, the CDR3 is TGTGCCAGCAGCGTAGAGGGGGCCACCTACAATGAGCAGTTCTTC.

V and J are TRBV5-6 and TRBJ2-3; D is possibly TRBD2 (6 bases). The CDR3 runs to 14 residues. The V end lost 4 bases, the J end lost 0 bases, and 9 bases lay between the germline ends. CDR1 is SGHDT and CDR2 is YYEEEE in the germline V gene. The CDR3 region is CASSRGGSTDTQYF. The CDR3 region has the DNA TGTGCCAGCAGCAGGGGAGGTAGCACAGATACGCAGTATTTT.

The chain employs TRBV29-1 and TRBJ2-3; D uncertain. There are 12 residues in the CDR3. Trimming pared 4 bases from V and 6 bases from J, leaving 11 bases between. Germline CDR1 SQVTM, CDR2 ANQGSEA. CDR3 coding DNA: TGCAGCGTTGTAGTTCGAGCCGATACGCAGTATTTT. Translated: CSVVVRADTQYF.

The chain combines TRBV6-4 with TRBJ2-3; 8 bases are shared with TRBD2. From germline, CDR1 is MRHNA and CDR2 SNTAGT. With V trimmed by 7 bases and J by 7 bases, 10 bases remained unmatched. CDR3 length: 14 residues. The CDR3 nucleotides read TGTGCCAGCAAATTAAGCGGGAGCGCATATACGCAGTATTTT. This gives the protein CASKLSGSAYTQYF.

The chain combines TRBV28 with TRBJ1-1; D gene unclear. This CDR3 spans 12 amino acids. V was cut by 8 bases and J by 9 bases, with 16 bases left in between. Looked up from germline, CDR1 is MDHEN and CDR2 is SYDVKM. Here the CDR3 reads CASSLPRLQAFF. The CDR3 region has the DNA TGTGCCAGCTCATTACCCAGGCTTCAAGCTTTCTTT.

This clone was picked up a small number of times. The gene calls are TRBV11-2 and TRBJ2-7; 8 nucleotides align to TRBD2. CDR3 size: 17 residues. After removal of 5 bases from V and 6 bases from J, the junction contained 18 bases not matched to a gene. Looked up from germline, CDR1 is SGHAT and CDR2 is FQNNGV. CDR3 residues: CASSLSSGGGTAAEQYF. CDR3 sequence (DNA): TGTGCCAGCAGCCTGTCCTCGGGCGGGGGGACGGCCGCCGAGCAGTACTTC.

This chain uses TRBV5-4 with TRBJ2-3; D gene unclear. This CDR3 comprises 14 residues. The V end was cut by 2 bases, the J end by 1 base, with 8 bases between. CDR1 is SGHNT and CDR2 is YYREEE in the germline V gene (reference sequence). CDR3 amino acids: CASSFLLGTDTQYF. In DNA form, the CDR3 reads TGTGCCAGCAGCTTCCTACTGGGCACAGATACGCAGTATTTT.